Listed below are T cell receptor beta chains from one sample, sequenced in a study of blood T cell repertoires in COVID-19. The assay was immunoSEQ multiplex PCR, and TCRdb's table has in-frame clones only and misses some. The sample lists some 300,000 clones; around nine tenths were seen once. The sample comprised peripheral blood. These receptors all come from a man between 65 and 79 years old with acute or convalescent COVID-19. CDR3s include the opening cysteine and the closing phenylalanine or tryptophan. Fields, in order: V gene, J gene, CDR3 protein.

v_call: TRBV29-1; j_call: TRBJ2-1; cdr3_aa: CSVEGRYSLSEQFF
v_call: TRBV6-2/TRBV6-3; j_call: TRBJ1-5; cdr3_aa: CASSRGDSENQPQHF
v_call: TRBV30; j_call: TRBJ2-5; cdr3_aa: CAWRTPGGSETQYF
v_call: TRBV5-6; j_call: TRBJ1-4; cdr3_aa: CASSAIQGSNEKLFF
v_call: TRBV5-6; j_call: TRBJ1-5; cdr3_aa: CASSLGGGDYQPQHF
v_call: TRBV6-6; j_call: TRBJ1-1; cdr3_aa: CASSTQGAGTEAFF
v_call: TRBV29-1; j_call: TRBJ2-2; cdr3_aa: CSVPSGSPGTVESGELFF
v_call: TRBV5-4; j_call: TRBJ1-1; cdr3_aa: CASSLEGGWTEAFF
v_call: TRBV27; j_call: TRBJ2-3; cdr3_aa: CASSWGLAADTQYF
v_call: TRBV28; j_call: TRBJ1-2; cdr3_aa: CASSGQGAPGYTF
v_call: TRBV9; j_call: TRBJ1-1; cdr3_aa: CASSVHTGSGTEAFF
v_call: TRBV19; j_call: TRBJ1-5; cdr3_aa: CASSTRDIRVQPQHF
v_call: TRBV7-9; j_call: TRBJ1-1; cdr3_aa: CASSLDRGRTEAFF
v_call: TRBV7-2; j_call: TRBJ1-5; cdr3_aa: CASSFTGSNQPQHF
v_call: TRBV6-5; j_call: TRBJ2-2; cdr3_aa: CASGQRGGPGELFF
v_call: TRBV7-9; j_call: TRBJ2-3; cdr3_aa: CASSPRQGARGLDTQYF
v_call: TRBV19; j_call: TRBJ2-2; cdr3_aa: CASSLSGRPGELFF
v_call: TRBV11-2; j_call: TRBJ2-4; cdr3_aa: CASGRTDKNIQYF
v_call: TRBV5-5; j_call: TRBJ1-1; cdr3_aa: CASSLISVPEAFF
v_call: TRBV4-3; j_call: TRBJ2-7; cdr3_aa: CASSQEVRVNEQYF
v_call: TRBV4-2; j_call: TRBJ2-2; cdr3_aa: CASSHPSGTENTGELFF
v_call: TRBV6-5; j_call: TRBJ1-5; cdr3_aa: CASSHHRGRQPQHF
v_call: TRBV28; j_call: TRBJ1-5; cdr3_aa: CAGHPGTGGNQPQHF
v_call: TRBV6-5; j_call: TRBJ1-1; cdr3_aa: CASSYSNWGGTEAFF
v_call: TRBV7-2; j_call: TRBJ2-3; cdr3_aa: CASRTSGASTDTQYF
v_call: TRBV7-2; j_call: TRBJ2-1; cdr3_aa: CASRTGQGAYNEQFF
v_call: TRBV4-1; j_call: TRBJ1-5; cdr3_aa: CASSQGGTVNQPQHF
v_call: TRBV27; j_call: TRBJ2-1; cdr3_aa: CASSLGSGRNNEQFF
v_call: TRBV20-1; j_call: TRBJ1-6; cdr3_aa: CSASPGTGNSPLHF
v_call: TRBV9; j_call: TRBJ1-6; cdr3_aa: CASSTGGGSPLHF
v_call: TRBV9; j_call: TRBJ2-6; cdr3_aa: CASSPQSGANVLTF
v_call: TRBV5-4; j_call: TRBJ2-7; cdr3_aa: CASSTRHETISYEQYF
v_call: TRBV7-9; j_call: TRBJ1-5; cdr3_aa: CASSIDRGSNQPQHF
v_call: TRBV15; j_call: TRBJ2-7; cdr3_aa: CATSNRTSGSREQYF
v_call: TRBV24-1; j_call: TRBJ2-5; cdr3_aa: CATCRVGSETQYF
v_call: TRBV5-1; j_call: TRBJ2-7; cdr3_aa: CASSNRTGNYEQYF
v_call: TRBV3-1/TRBV3-2; j_call: TRBJ2-3; cdr3_aa: CASSQATTDTDTQYF
v_call: TRBV7-9; j_call: TRBJ2-7; cdr3_aa: CASSLGTTTYEQYF
v_call: TRBV28; j_call: TRBJ2-7; cdr3_aa: CASTSTGPYEQYF
v_call: TRBV19; j_call: TRBJ2-1; cdr3_aa: CASSITVAGLSYNEQFF
v_call: TRBV6-2/TRBV6-3; j_call: TRBJ1-1; cdr3_aa: CASSYPSRYPMNTEAFF
v_call: TRBV5-1; j_call: TRBJ2-2; cdr3_aa: CASSRSETLTGELFF
v_call: TRBV10-2; j_call: TRBJ1-1; cdr3_aa: CASSDQGAWGEAFF
v_call: TRBV27; j_call: TRBJ1-1; cdr3_aa: CASSPWGTVMNTEAFF
v_call: TRBV5-5; j_call: TRBJ2-7; cdr3_aa: CASSFEGQGLEQYF
v_call: TRBV7-2; j_call: TRBJ2-5; cdr3_aa: CASSLRQGVEETQYF